Included here is one T cell receptor (beta chain) sequence, with context. No antigen is known for it. Other nucleotide sequences from this sample produce the same CDR3. This sample was included in a study of shared clonotypes between healthy human individuals. In the study overall: Researchers drew samples from a couple of women and three men aged 18 to 49. Used for every donor were three CD4 naive, three CD4 memory, two CD8 naive and one CD8 memory plate. Overall study findings and caveats: With few donors, the genetic and exposure-history diversity represented was limited.

Between the trimmed V and J ends, which lost 2 bases and 1 base, there was a span of 6 bases. CDR1 is MNHEY, CDR2 SMNVEV, per germline (reference sequence). The CDR3 has 13 residues. Data came from immunoSEQ multiplex PCR; TCRdb stores just in-frame clones and leaves some out. The table includes about 2.3 million clones, 80% to 95% detected once. The sample taken for sequencing was naive CD4+ T cells from PBMCs. Subset in this sample: CD45RA+ positively selected. The TCR sequence derives from a man aged 18 to 30 in good health. Some clones in this sample may be carry-over from other donors' samples. The chain recombines TRBV27 with TRBJ2-7; weak D call: TRBD1 (5 bases). The CDR3 DNA reads as TGTGCCAGCAGTTTAACAGGTTCCTACGAGCAGTACTTC. Amino acids: CASSLTGSYEQYF.